One T cell receptor beta chain is described in this entry. Its antigen is undetermined. Sequencing was performed with immunoSEQ multiplex PCR; in TCRdb, only in-frame clones are kept and a portion is missing. In the table there are more than 200,000 clones, about 92% of which are singletons. Germline V gene data show CDR1 as LGHNA and CDR2 as YSLEER. CDR3 size: 16 residues. Trimming at V came to 3 bases and at J to 4 bases, leaving 9 bases not matched to a gene. This specimen comes from a study of cytomegalovirus exposure and HLA in healthy donors. Study-level information: The roughly 130 validation repertoires used the same platform as the roughly 720 first-cohort repertoires (as reported by a later analysis).

Notes on the study in general: Diagnosis of cytomegalovirus status made by the classifier reportedly showed high specificity and sensitivity. Generally TCR sequences proved uncommon, though certain public TCRs appeared in numerous donors. Some TCR beta chains (around 160 of them) were listed as cytomegalovirus-associated.

The source material was PBMCs. The genes are TRBV4-3 and TRBJ1-2, with 9 bases aligning to TRBD1. The TCR originated in a woman in her twenties or thirties in good health and CMV-seronegative. Here the CDR3 DNA reads TGCGCCAGCAGCCATTTACAGGGGGCGGGAGGCTATGGCTACACCTTC. It codes for CASSHLQGAGGYGYTF.